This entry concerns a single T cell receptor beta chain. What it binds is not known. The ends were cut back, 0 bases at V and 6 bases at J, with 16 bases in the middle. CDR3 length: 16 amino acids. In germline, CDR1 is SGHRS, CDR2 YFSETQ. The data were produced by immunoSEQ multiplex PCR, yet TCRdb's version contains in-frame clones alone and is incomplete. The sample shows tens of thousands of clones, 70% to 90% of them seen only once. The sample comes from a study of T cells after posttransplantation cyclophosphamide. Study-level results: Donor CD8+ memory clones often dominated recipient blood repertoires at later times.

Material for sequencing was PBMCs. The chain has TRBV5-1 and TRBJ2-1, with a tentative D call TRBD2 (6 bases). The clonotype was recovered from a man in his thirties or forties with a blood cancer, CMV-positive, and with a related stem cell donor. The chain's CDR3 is CASSLVTGVRSNEQFF. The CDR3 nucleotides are TGCGCCAGCAGCTTGGTTACGGGAGTACGGAGCAATGAGCAGTTCTTC.